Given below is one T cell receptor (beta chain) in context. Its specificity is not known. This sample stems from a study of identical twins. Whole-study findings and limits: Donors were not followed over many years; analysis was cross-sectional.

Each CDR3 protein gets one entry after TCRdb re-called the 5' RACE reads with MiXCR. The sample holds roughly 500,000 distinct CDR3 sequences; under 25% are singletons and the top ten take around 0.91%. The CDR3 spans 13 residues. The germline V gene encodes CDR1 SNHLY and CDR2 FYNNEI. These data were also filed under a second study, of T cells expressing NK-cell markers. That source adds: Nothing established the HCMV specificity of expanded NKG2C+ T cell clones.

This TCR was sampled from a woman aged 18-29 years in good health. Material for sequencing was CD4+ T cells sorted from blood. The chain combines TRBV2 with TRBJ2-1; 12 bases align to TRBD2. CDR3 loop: CVTLAGGQKEQFF. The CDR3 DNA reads TGTGTCACTCTAGCGGGGGGGCAGAAGGAGCAGTTCTTC.